A selection of T cell receptor beta chains follows, all from one sample in a study of shared clonotypes between healthy human individuals. Sequencing was performed with immunoSEQ multiplex PCR; in TCRdb, only in-frame clones are kept and a portion is missing. The table has around 2.5 million clones, approximately 94% seen once; the top ten hold 0.36%. The sequencing sample was made of naive CD4+ T cells from PBMCs. These receptors originate from a man aged 18 to 29 in good health. Some clones in this sample may be carry-over from other donors' samples. Each CDR3 is given with its conserved first and last residue.

cdr3_aa: CASRPPGQNTEAFF
j_call: TRBJ1-1
v_call: TRBV4-1

cdr3_aa: CASSPFRGPLTRFGNTEAFF
j_call: TRBJ1-1
v_call: TRBV14

cdr3_aa: CASSSGTGVYKQYF
j_call: TRBJ2-7
v_call: TRBV28

cdr3_aa: CASSPRGEQYF
j_call: TRBJ2-7
v_call: TRBV28

cdr3_aa: CATLRTPPEQYF
j_call: TRBJ2-7
v_call: TRBV11-2

cdr3_aa: CAISESPVGYGYTF
j_call: TRBJ1-2
v_call: TRBV10-3

cdr3_aa: CASSQEGGREETQYF
j_call: TRBJ2-5
v_call: TRBV4-3

cdr3_aa: CASSQLEGEAFF
j_call: TRBJ1-1
v_call: TRBV7-8

cdr3_aa: CAISEWVWKSGYGYTF
j_call: TRBJ1-2
v_call: TRBV10-3

cdr3_aa: CASSPSGAGENQPQHF
j_call: TRBJ1-5
v_call: TRBV7-7

cdr3_aa: CASSPRQAGGTDTQYF
j_call: TRBJ2-3
v_call: TRBV18

cdr3_aa: CASSVVEGSRIYEQYF
j_call: TRBJ2-7
v_call: TRBV7-9

cdr3_aa: CASSLYGSGYNEQFF
j_call: TRBJ2-1
v_call: TRBV5-1

cdr3_aa: CASSLKGRANTEAFF
j_call: TRBJ1-1
v_call: TRBV27

cdr3_aa: CASSRTYVGNTGELFF
j_call: TRBJ2-2
v_call: TRBV7-2

cdr3_aa: CASSASSFEQYF
j_call: TRBJ2-7
v_call: TRBV7-9

cdr3_aa: CASRREGGYEQYF
j_call: TRBJ2-7
v_call: TRBV2

cdr3_aa: CASRGISELPYEQYF
j_call: TRBJ2-7
v_call: TRBV28

cdr3_aa: CASSYGRIYEQYF
j_call: TRBJ2-7
v_call: TRBV6-6

cdr3_aa: CASRQSGAQDGYTF
j_call: TRBJ1-2
v_call: TRBV14

cdr3_aa: CASSESPQTGNTIYF
j_call: TRBJ1-3
v_call: TRBV10-1

cdr3_aa: CASSPIIGSNEQFF
j_call: TRBJ2-1
v_call: TRBV5-1

cdr3_aa: CASSRWGFGANVLTF
j_call: TRBJ2-6
v_call: TRBV4-1

cdr3_aa: CASSPLAGGPEETQYF
j_call: TRBJ2-5
v_call: TRBV5-1

cdr3_aa: CASSEGLRGFGNTIYF
j_call: TRBJ1-3
v_call: TRBV6-1

cdr3_aa: CASSLSGPPYEQYF
j_call: TRBJ2-7
v_call: TRBV7-2

cdr3_aa: CAWRLAGVGNEQFF
j_call: TRBJ2-1
v_call: TRBV30

cdr3_aa: CASSYDSQNTEAFF
j_call: TRBJ1-1
v_call: TRBV6-5

cdr3_aa: CASSLGGELFYEKLFF
j_call: TRBJ1-4
v_call: TRBV5-1

cdr3_aa: CASSLGQGKGETQYF
j_call: TRBJ2-5
v_call: TRBV5-6

cdr3_aa: CSVEIQTVDTIYF
j_call: TRBJ1-3
v_call: TRBV29-1

cdr3_aa: CASSQQGKGEQYF
j_call: TRBJ2-7
v_call: TRBV5-1

cdr3_aa: CASSTLGAGELFF
j_call: TRBJ2-2
v_call: TRBV11-1

cdr3_aa: CASSVGFTDTQYF
j_call: TRBJ2-3
v_call: TRBV4-3

cdr3_aa: CASSASGGLSYEQYF
j_call: TRBJ2-7
v_call: TRBV25-1

cdr3_aa: CAWSEDSYNEQFF
j_call: TRBJ2-1
v_call: TRBV30

cdr3_aa: CSAREGYTF
j_call: TRBJ1-2
v_call: TRBV20-1

cdr3_aa: CASSLGGASNTGELFF
j_call: TRBJ2-2
v_call: TRBV28

cdr3_aa: CASSLDTSGNSDTQYF
j_call: TRBJ2-3
v_call: TRBV4-1

cdr3_aa: CASSDLTGGRNIQYF
j_call: TRBJ2-4
v_call: TRBV25-1

cdr3_aa: CASSRGLYEQYF
j_call: TRBJ2-7
v_call: TRBV25-1